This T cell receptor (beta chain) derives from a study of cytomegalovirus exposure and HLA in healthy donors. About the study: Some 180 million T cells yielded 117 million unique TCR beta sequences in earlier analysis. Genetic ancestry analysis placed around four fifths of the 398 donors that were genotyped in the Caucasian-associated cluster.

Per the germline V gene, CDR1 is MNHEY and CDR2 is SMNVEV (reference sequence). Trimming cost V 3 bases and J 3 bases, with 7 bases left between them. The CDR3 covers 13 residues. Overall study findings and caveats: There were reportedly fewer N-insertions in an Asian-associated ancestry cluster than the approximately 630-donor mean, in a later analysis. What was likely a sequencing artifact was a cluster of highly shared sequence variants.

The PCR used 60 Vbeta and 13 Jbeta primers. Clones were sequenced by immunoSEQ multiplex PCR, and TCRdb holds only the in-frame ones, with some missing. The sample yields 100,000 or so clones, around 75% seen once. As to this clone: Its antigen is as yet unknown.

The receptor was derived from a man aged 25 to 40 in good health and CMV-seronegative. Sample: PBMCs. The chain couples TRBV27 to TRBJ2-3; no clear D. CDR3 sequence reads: CASSLPGTDTQYF. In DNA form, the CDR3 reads TGTGCCAGCAGTTTGCCGGGTACAGATACGCAGTATTTT.